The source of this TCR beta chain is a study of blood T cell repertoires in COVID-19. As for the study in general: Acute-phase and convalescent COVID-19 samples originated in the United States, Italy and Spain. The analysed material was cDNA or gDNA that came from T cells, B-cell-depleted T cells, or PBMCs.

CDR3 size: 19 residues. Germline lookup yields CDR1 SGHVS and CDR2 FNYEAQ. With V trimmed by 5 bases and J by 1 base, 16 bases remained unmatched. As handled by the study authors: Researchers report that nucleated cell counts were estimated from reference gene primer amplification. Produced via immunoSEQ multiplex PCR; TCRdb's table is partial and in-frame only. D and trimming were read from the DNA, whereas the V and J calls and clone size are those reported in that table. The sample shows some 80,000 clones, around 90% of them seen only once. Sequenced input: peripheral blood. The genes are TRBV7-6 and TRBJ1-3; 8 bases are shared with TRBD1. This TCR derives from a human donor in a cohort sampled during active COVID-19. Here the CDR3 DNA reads TGTGCCAGCAGCCACACCCTTGCCCGGACAGGGCGGTCTGGAAACACCATATATTTT. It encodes CASSHTLARTGRSGNTIYF.